What follows are 24 T cell receptor beta chains derived from one specimen sequenced in a study of shared clonotypes between healthy human individuals. Some clones are missing from TCRdb's copy, which holds only in-frame ones; the method was immunoSEQ multiplex PCR. The sample gives roughly 2.4 million clones, around 95% of which show up once; around 0.13% is in the top ten. Sequenced material: naive CD4+ T cells sorted from blood. Subset defined: CD45RA+ positively selected. These receptors came from a man aged 18 to 29 in good health.

J is TRBJ2-7 and V is TRBV30, with TRBD1 identical over 10 bases. The V segment lost 8 bases and the J segment 2 bases; nucleotides outside the gene matches: 3. Germline loops: CDR1 GTSNPN, CDR2 SVGIG (reference sequence). The CDR3 runs to 12 residues. CDR3 amino acids: CAGQGGTYEQYF. The CDR3 DNA reads TGTGCCGGACAGGGGGGAACCTACGAGCAGTACTTC.

The chain uses TRBV7-7 and TRBJ2-3; 10 bases match TRBD1. The trim removed 11 bases at V and 1 base at J, leaving 3 bases unmatched. The CDR3 is 13 residues long. Germline CDR1 SSHAT, CDR2 FNYEAQ (reference sequence). CDR3 amino acids: CALGTGGTDTQYF. The CDR3 DNA is TGTGCCTTGGGGACAGGGGGCACAGATACGCAGTATTTT.

The rearrangement links TRBV30 to TRBJ2-7; D gene unclear. The V and J ends lost 2 bases and 3 bases respectively, with 8 bases between them. The germline V gene has CDR1 GTSNPN and CDR2 SVGIG (reference sequence). The CDR3 has 12 amino acids. DNA for the CDR3: TGTGCCTGGAGTACGGCGCTCTACGAGCAGTACTTC. This gives the protein CAWSTALYEQYF. The variable domain in full, completed from reference TRBV30 and TRBJ2-7, reads SQTIHQWPATLVQPVGSPLSLECTVEGTSNPNLYWYRQAAGRGLQLLFYSVGIGQISSEVPQNLSASRPQDRQFILSSKKLLLSDSGFYLCAWSTALYEQYFGPGTRLTVT.

In the case of this clone: One end of the junction fails to match germline, which may point to a read error. V is TRBV20-1 and J is TRBJ1-6; 8 bases are a match to TRBD1. The germline gives CDR1 DFQATT, CDR2 SNEGSKA (reference sequence). This CDR3 has 11 residues. Written as DNA, the CDR3 is TGCAGTGCACAATTCGCGGGACAGGCCAACTTT. Its protein product is CSAQFAGQANF.

The chain employs TRBV6-5 and TRBJ2-7; TRBD1 aligns across 11 bases. From germline, CDR1 is MNHEY and CDR2 SVGAGI. V shed 1 base and J 2 bases; nucleotides not matched to a gene: 1. This CDR3 contains 15 residues. This CDR3 is CASSYWTGGPYEQYF. The CDR3 coding sequence is TGTGCCAGCAGTTACTGGACAGGGGGCCCCTACGAGCAGTACTTC.

This chain connects TRBV10-3 to TRBJ1-6; 11 bases fit TRBD1. With 5 bases clipped from V and 10 bases from J, the junction kept 4 bases outside the gene matches. Germline CDR1 is ENHRY and CDR2 is SYGVKD. The CDR3 extends over 14 amino acids. CDR3 bases: TGTGCCATCAGTACGGGACAGGGGGACTCACCCCTCCACTTT. Amino acids: CAISTGQGDSPLHF.

A word on this clone: This sample includes further DNA sequences coding for the same CDR3. The chain links TRBV20-1 to TRBJ1-1; no definite D call. Germline V gives CDR1 DFQATT, CDR2 SNEGSKA (reference sequence). The CDR3 is made up of 11 amino acids. The V gene lost 1 base and the J gene lost 6 bases, with 6 bases spanning the gap. CDR3 sequence: CSARGGAEAFF. In DNA, the CDR3 is TGCAGTGCTAGAGGCGGGGCTGAAGCTTTCTTT.

The chain couples TRBV5-6 to TRBJ2-3, with 7 bases matching TRBD2. This CDR3 comprises 16 residues. The junction had 6 bases not matched to a gene; V was cut back by 1 base and J by 1 base. In germline, CDR1 is SGHDT, CDR2 YYEEEE. Written as DNA, the CDR3 is TGTGCCAGCAGCTTGTTAGGGGCGGGAGGCACAGATACGCAGTATTTT. Encoded protein: CASSLLGAGGTDTQYF.

This clone was counted a single time. This chain joins TRBV18 and TRBJ2-7; no clear D. V lost 3 bases, J lost 3 bases, and 9 bases lay in between. This CDR3 is 13 amino acids long. Per the germline V gene, CDR1 is KGHSH and CDR2 is LQKENI. The CDR3 region has the DNA TGTGCCAGCTCACCTTCGGGTTACTACGAGCAGTACTTC. Translated, it gives CASSPSGYYEQYF.

The rearrangement uses TRBV2 and TRBJ2-4; 7 nucleotides agree with TRBD1. The V gene's germline CDR1 is SNHLY and CDR2 FYNNEI. J gave up 1 base and V 2 bases, and 5 bases lay outside the gene matches. CDR3 length: 16 amino acids. The CDR3 region has the DNA TGTGCCAGCAGTGAAAACCCCAGGGGGGCCAAAAACATTCAGTACTTC. Its translation: CASSENPRGAKNIQYF.

The rearrangement joins TRBV18 to TRBJ2-7, with 7 bases aligning to TRBD2. The CDR3 spans 13 residues. Trimming at V came to 5 bases and at J to 6 bases, leaving 7 bases not matched to a gene. Germline V gives CDR1 KGHSH, CDR2 LQKENI. As DNA, the CDR3 is TGTGCCAGCTCATCCCGGGAGGCTACCGAGCAGTACTTC. Protein product: CASSSREATEQYF. The full variable domain, in which reference TRBV18 and TRBJ2-7 provide the parts outside the CDR3, is NAGVMQNPRHLVRRRGQEARLRCSPMKGHSHVYWYRQLPEEGLKFMVYLQKENIIDESGMPKERFSAEFPKEGPSILRIQQVVRGDSAAYFCASSSREATEQYFGPGTRLTVT.

The chain combines TRBV18 with TRBJ1-3; unclear D gene. CDR1 is KGHSH, CDR2 LQKENI, per germline. Between the trimmed V and J ends, which lost 3 bases and 0 bases, there was a span of 12 bases. The CDR3 consists of 16 residues. The CDR3 DNA reads TGTGCCAGCTCACCCCCCCGCGCGATCTCTGGAAACACCATATATTTT. Its protein is CASSPPRAISGNTIYF.

The chain is built from TRBV28 and TRBJ2-3; D call uncertain. The CDR3 has 14 residues. The germline V and J ends were trimmed by 5 bases and 0 bases, with 9 bases remaining between them. The germline V gene encodes CDR1 MDHEN and CDR2 SYDVKM. CDR3 residues: CASSGQLSTDTQYF. As DNA, the CDR3 is TGTGCCAGCAGTGGGCAGTTGAGCACAGATACGCAGTATTTT.

The chain links TRBV30 to TRBJ1-2, with unresolved D. The V gene's germline CDR1 is GTSNPN and CDR2 SVGIG (reference sequence). Trimming stripped 4 bases from V and 1 base from J, with 10 bases between. CDR3 length: 13 residues. CDR3 residues: CAWTQDVNYGYTF. The CDR3 DNA reads as TGTGCCTGGACCCAGGATGTTAACTATGGCTACACCTTC.

The V gene is TRBV14, the J gene TRBJ2-7; TRBD2 might be the D (6 bases). Trimming cost V 4 bases and J 6 bases, with 13 bases left between them. The CDR3 runs 13 residues. Per germline, CDR1 SGHDN and CDR2 FVKESK. CDR3 nucleotide sequence: TGTGCCAGCAGCCCGGGACGGCGGGGCGAGCAGTACTTC. This encodes CASSPGRRGEQYF.

The gene calls are TRBV10-3 and TRBJ2-7; no clear D. The V gene lost 8 bases and the J gene lost 4 bases, with 12 bases spanning the gap. The germline CDR1 and CDR2 sequences are ENHRY and SYGVKD. The CDR3 totals 12 residues. Here the CDR3 DNA reads TGTGCCATCCGTGGGGAACAATACGAGCAGTACTTC. This translates into CAIRGEQYEQYF.

This chain joins TRBV7-9 and TRBJ1-6; no clear D. The V gene lost 1 base and the J gene lost 9 bases, with 10 bases spanning the gap. CDR1 and CDR2 from the germline V gene are SEHNR and FQNEAQ (reference sequence). The CDR3 totals 14 residues. The CDR3 reads CASSLVDGGSPLHF. CDR3 DNA: TGTGCCAGCAGCTTAGTCGACGGCGGTTCACCCCTCCACTTT.

This clone was recorded only once. J is TRBJ2-5 and V is TRBV6-1, with D unresolved. CDR3 length: 13 amino acids. The V and J ends lost 8 bases and 1 base respectively, with 11 bases between them. Per the germline V gene, CDR1 is MNHNS and CDR2 is SASEGT. This CDR3 reads CASAVGVQETQYF. The CDR3, as DNA: TGTGCCAGCGCGGTTGGGGTCCAAGAGACCCAGTACTTC.

Of note for this clone: Other DNA sequences of this sample code for an identical CDR3. The chain carries TRBV27 and TRBJ1-3, with unresolved D. Between the trimmed V and J ends, which lost 4 bases and 0 bases, there was a span of 7 bases. CDR1 is MNHEY, CDR2 SMNVEV, per germline (reference sequence). This CDR3 spans 14 amino acids. Here the CDR3 DNA reads TGTGCCAGCAGTTCTCGGGACTCTGGAAACACCATATATTTT. It specifies CASSSRDSGNTIYF.

As for this clone: Additional DNA sequences in this sample encode the identical CDR3. The CDR3 DNA sequence: TGCGCCAGCAGCTTGGGTCCTCCCTATGGCTACACCTTC. Amino acids: CASSLGPPYGYTF. The chain couples TRBV5-1 to TRBJ1-2; no reliable D call. Between the trimmed V and J ends, which lost 0 bases and 4 bases, there was a span of 7 bases. CDR1 and CDR2 from the germline V gene are SGHRS and YFSETQ. The CDR3 spans 13 residues.

V and J are TRBV9 and TRBJ1-1; D is possibly TRBD1 (6 bases). Germline V gene lookup returns CDR1 SGDLS and CDR2 YYNGEE. This CDR3 comprises 15 residues. Trimming pared 0 bases from V and 6 bases from J, leaving 15 bases between. The CDR3: CASSVEGTRGAEAFF. The CDR3 coding sequence is TGTGCCAGCAGCGTAGAAGGGACACGAGGCGCTGAAGCTTTCTTT.

This chain uses TRBV9 with TRBJ2-4, with 11 bases fitting TRBD2. Trimming at V came to 4 bases and at J to 5 bases, leaving 8 bases not matched to a gene. CDR1 is SGDLS and CDR2 is YYNGEE in the germline V gene. This CDR3 comprises 16 residues. The CDR3 loop is CASSKSTSGGENIQYF. The CDR3 bases are TGTGCCAGCAGCAAATCTACTAGCGGGGGTGAAAACATTCAGTACTTC.

V gene TRBV10-2 combines with J gene TRBJ2-3; D possibly corresponds to TRBD2 (6 bases). Germline-derived CDR1 and CDR2 are WSHSY and SAAADI. The CDR3 totals 14 residues. V gave up 2 bases and J gave up 2 bases, with 8 bases separating them. The CDR3 loop reads CASSEPGDTDTQYF. The CDR3 region has the DNA TGCGCCAGCAGTGAGCCGGGAGACACAGATACGCAGTATTTT.

This chain uses TRBV28 with TRBJ2-3, with D perhaps matching TRBD1 or TRBD2 (5 bases each). The germline V gene encodes CDR1 MDHEN and CDR2 SYDVKM. Trimming cost V 7 bases and J 1 base, with 30 bases left between them. The length of the CDR3 is 20 residues. The CDR3 reads CASIGPPGRAHGPGTDTQYF. The CDR3 DNA follows: TGTGCCAGCATTGGTCCCCCGGGGCGCGCTCACGGACCGGGCACAGATACGCAGTATTTT.